These 10 T cell receptor beta chains originate from one sample sequenced in a study of tumor-infiltrating lymphocytes in primary liver carcinoma. Unsorted whole blood served as the source of blood RNA, and germline DNA was extracted as well. The template, 500 ng total RNA, yielded TCR beta cDNA made with a constant-region primer. Each TCR beta library was derived from three nested multiplex PCR rounds that employed slightly modified ARM-PCR. With TRBV1-TRBV30 forward primers and a C-beta reverse primer, the first two PCR rounds were run for about 10 cycles each. Using its own MiXCR run on the multiplex PCR reads, TCRdb lists one record per CDR3 protein. The table includes about 320,000 distinct CDR3 sequences, nearly 60% detected once. Sequencing was carried out using peripheral blood. The receptor source for this set is a woman in her 30s with primary liver carcinoma and hepatitis B virus infection.

This clonotype was found once. This may be a read error, as it is one base from a much larger clone. CDR3 sequence: CASSLRDIYTGELFF. In DNA, the CDR3 is TGTGCCAGCAGCTTAAGGGACATCTACACCGGGGAGCTGTTTTTT. The genes are TRBV5-6 and TRBJ2-2; D is perhaps TRBD1 (6 bases). Germline values: CDR1 SGHDT, CDR2 YYEEEE. With 2 bases removed from V and 3 bases from J, the gap between germline ends came to 11 bases. This CDR3 contains 15 residues.

This clonotype was detected once. V gene TRBV11-2 combines with J gene TRBJ2-1, with TRBD2 matching over 11 bases. The CDR3 runs 16 residues. CDR1 and CDR2 (germline): SGHAT, FQNNGV. After removal of 8 bases from V and 10 bases from J, the junction contained 16 bases not matched to a gene. The CDR3 reads CASHLTCSGRAREQFF. CDR3 in DNA: TGTGCCAGCCACCTAACGTGTAGCGGGAGGGCAAGGGAGCAGTTCTTC.

The chain recombines TRBV7-8 with TRBJ2-3; D gene ambiguous. Germline V gives CDR1 SGHVS, CDR2 FQNEAQ. V was pared by 3 bases and J by 1 base, with 17 bases between. The CDR3 extends over 17 amino acids. CDR3 residues: CASSFGRLGTGTDTQYF. CDR3 coding DNA: TGTGCCAGCAGCTTCGGCCGGTTGGGTACTGGCACAGATACGCAGTATTTT.

This clonotype has at least ten counts. The chain has TRBV12-3 or TRBV12-4 and TRBJ2-5; 7 bases agree with TRBD1. V trimming: 4 bases; J trimming: 0 bases; junction bases outside the gene matches: 2. The CDR3 has 14 amino acids. This chain's CDR3 is CASSSDRDQETQYF. CDR3 DNA sequence: TGTGCCAGCAGTTCTGACAGGGACCAAGAGACCCAGTACTTC.

The chain is built from TRBV10-3 and TRBJ2-2, with TRBD1 matching over 7 bases. Per the germline V gene, CDR1 is ENHRY and CDR2 is SYGVKD. This CDR3 region has 19 residues. V was pared by 7 bases and J by 7 bases, with 24 bases of the junction left unmatched. The CDR3 protein is CAIITTTGLRAFVHGELFF. In nucleotides, the CDR3 is TGTGCCATCATCACTACGACAGGGCTAAGGGCTTTCGTACACGGGGAGCTGTTTTTT.

Of note for this clonotype: It may be a read error: a sequence one base away is much more abundant. The chain has TRBV12-3 or TRBV12-4 and TRBJ2-1; 9 nucleotides agree with TRBD2. This CDR3 is 14 amino acids long. V was pared by 6 bases and J by 9 bases, with 9 bases of the junction left unmatched. The CDR3: CASSFSGGTGEQFF. The CDR3 nucleotides are TGTGCCAGCAGCTTTAGCGGGGGCACGGGTGAGCAGTTCTTC.

As regards this clonotype: An end of the junction differs from the germline gene, which may be a read error. The chain links TRBV11-2 to TRBJ2-3; D is perhaps TRBD1 (6 bases). CDR3 size: 16 residues. CDR1 and CDR2 from the germline V gene are SGHAT and FQNNGV. The CDR3 sequence: CASSLGPGQRTDSQYF. DNA for the CDR3: TGTGCCAGCAGCTTAGGCCCCGGACAGCGCACAGATTCGCAGTATTTT.

There are a few counts of this clonotype. This chain links TRBV6-1 with TRBJ2-7; TRBD1 or TRBD2 may be the D gene (5 bases each). Trimming cost V 7 bases and J 3 bases, with 19 bases left between them. The CDR3 has 15 residues. Germline lookup yields CDR1 MNHNS and CDR2 SASEGT. CDR3 in amino acids: CASNARTGTLYEQYF. The DNA for the CDR3 is TGTGCCAGCAATGCGCGTACGGGGACCCTCTACGAGCAGTACTTC.

This chain links TRBV20-1 with TRBJ2-1, with D possibly being TRBD2 (5 bases). Germline CDR1 and CDR2: DFQATT and SNEGSKA (reference sequence). The CDR3 consists of 14 residues. The germline V and J ends were trimmed by 0 bases and 7 bases, with 13 bases remaining between them. This CDR3 is CSARDQRRTNEQFF. The CDR3 DNA reads TGCAGTGCTAGAGATCAAAGGAGGACGAATGAGCAGTTCTTC.

The sample holds many counts of this clonotype. This sequence joins TRBV4-2 and TRBJ2-1; D unclear. The germline V and J ends were trimmed by 0 bases and 6 bases, with 15 bases remaining between them. Germline lookup yields CDR1 LGHNA and CDR2 YNFKEQ. The CDR3 has 16 residues. In DNA form, the CDR3 reads TGTGCCAGCAGCCAAGATAGGCGCGGTTCTGGCAATGAGCAGTTCTTC. As protein: CASSQDRRGSGNEQFF.